This entry lists 13 T cell receptor beta chains sequenced from one sample in a study of blood T cell repertoires in COVID-19. The assay was immunoSEQ multiplex PCR, and TCRdb's table has in-frame clones only and misses some. The sample holds fewer than 300,000 clones; roughly 84% are singletons and the top ten take roughly 3.1%. The specimen sequenced was peripheral blood. The source is a woman aged 18-29 years with acute or convalescent COVID-19.

The chain joins TRBV5-4 to TRBJ1-2; TRBD1 aligns across 7 bases. The CDR3 runs 15 residues. Germline V gives CDR1 SGHNT, CDR2 YYREEE (reference sequence). After removal of 4 bases from V and 7 bases from J, the junction contained 13 bases not matched to a gene. The CDR3 spells CASSRPGAGGSGYTF. In nucleotides, the CDR3 is TGTGCCAGCAGCCGGCCTGGGGCAGGGGGGAGTGGCTACACCTTC.

The chain combines TRBV4-3 with TRBJ1-1; D is uncertain. V gave up 0 bases and J gave up 2 bases, with 13 bases separating them. The CDR3 runs 16 residues. Per germline, CDR1 LGHNA and CDR2 YSLEER. The CDR3 here is CASSQDGSGFNTEAFF. CDR3 coding DNA: TGCGCCAGCAGCCAAGATGGGTCGGGGTTCAACACTGAAGCTTTCTTT.

This rearrangement joins TRBV19 to TRBJ2-1; 9 nucleotides align to TRBD1. CDR3 length: 14 amino acids. Germline CDR1 and CDR2: LNHDA and SQIVND (reference sequence). V dropped 7 bases and J dropped 6; count of bases not matched to a gene: 7. CDR3 region: CASISPGQGNEQFF. The CDR3 DNA reads TGTGCCAGTATAAGCCCGGGACAGGGCAATGAGCAGTTCTTC.

The J gene is TRBJ1-6, the V gene TRBV3-1 (or the pseudogene TRBV3-2); a possible D gene is TRBD1 (5 bases). The germline CDR1 and CDR2 sequences are LGHDT and YNNKEL (reference sequence). CDR3 length equals 15 residues. Trimming cost V 3 bases and J 9 bases, with 15 bases left between them. The CDR3 DNA reads as TGTGCCAGCAGCCAGGGTGGCAGGGAAGGTTCACCCCTCCACTTT. It is translated as CASSQGGREGSPLHF.

In DNA, the CDR3 is TGTGCCAGCAGCTTAGCACCACAGGGGGCGCTTAGGAACGAGCAGTACTTC. This encodes CASSLAPQGALRNEQYF. This chain joins TRBV7-2 and TRBJ2-7; 9 positions match TRBD1. J lost 5 bases, V lost 0 bases, and 11 bases had no gene match. The CDR3 is 17 amino acids. Germline CDR1 is SGHTA and CDR2 is FQGNSA. Full variable domain (missing parts from reference TRBV7-2 and TRBJ2-7): GAGVSQSPSNKVTEKGKDVELRCDPISGHTALYWYRQSLGQGLEFLIYFQGNSAPDKSGLPSDRFSAERTGGSVSTLTIQRTQQEDSAVYLCASSLAPQGALRNEQYFGPGTRLTVT.

The V gene is TRBV27, the J gene TRBJ2-1, with TRBD2 identical over 12 bases. V lost 2 bases to trimming and J lost 4 bases; unmatched junction nucleotides: 0. The CDR3 has 15 residues. In germline, CDR1 is MNHEY, CDR2 SMNVEV (reference sequence). The DNA for the CDR3 is TGTGCCAGCAGTTTAGGGACTAGCGGGTACAATGAGCAGTTCTTC. This translates into CASSLGTSGYNEQFF.

The chain joins TRBV28 to TRBJ1-6; a weak D match, TRBD1 (6 bases). CDR3 length: 17 residues. The ends were cut back, 1 base at V and 5 bases at J, with 15 bases in the middle. Germline V gene data show CDR1 as MDHEN and CDR2 as SYDVKM. The CDR3 spells CASSLYPAGQNNSPLHF. As DNA, the CDR3 is TGTGCCAGCAGTTTATATCCCGCAGGACAGAATAATTCACCCCTCCACTTT.

The V and J genes are TRBV19 and TRBJ1-2; D perhaps matches TRBD1 (5 bases). CDR3 length: 16 amino acids. The germline gives CDR1 LNHDA, CDR2 SQIVND (reference sequence). Trimming shortened V by 10 bases and J by 1 base, and 22 bases separated the two germline ends. The CDR3 sequence is CATTIKTGSNNYGYTF. CDR3 nucleotide sequence: TGTGCCACCACGATAAAAACAGGAAGTAATAACTATGGCTACACCTTC.

In its sample, this clone was seen a few times. The CDR3 sequence: CASSKICLSGGPYEQYF. The CDR3 DNA follows: TGTGCCAGCAGCAAAATTTGCTTGTCAGGGGGGCCCTACGAGCAGTACTTC. The chain uses TRBV21-1 and TRBJ2-7; the listed D gene, TRBD1, was not tested against the DNA. TRBV21-1 is a listed pseudogene. CDR3 length equals 17 residues.

The table lists this clone with a few counts. The CDR3 spells CASSTAGGLNYGYTF. The CDR3 nucleotides are TGTGCCAGTAGTACCGCCGGCGGGTTAAACTATGGCTACACCTTC. V is TRBV19 and J is TRBJ1-2; D is unclear. This CDR3 spans 15 amino acids. Germline V CDR1 and CDR2: LNHDA, SQIVND (reference sequence). V gave up 4 bases and J gave up 2 bases, with 14 bases separating them.

V usage is TRBV3-1 (or the pseudogene TRBV3-2) and J usage is TRBJ2-7; 9 positions match TRBD2. Germline CDR1 and CDR2: LGHDT and YNNKEL (reference sequence). This CDR3 spans 15 amino acids. J lost 3 bases, V lost 4 bases, and 7 bases had no gene match. The CDR3 loop reads CASSPKLAGLYEQYF. The CDR3 DNA reads as TGTGCCAGCAGCCCGAAACTAGCGGGTCTCTACGAGCAGTACTTC.

As for this clone: One end of the junction fails to match germline, which may point to a read error. V gene TRBV6-2 or TRBV6-3 combines with J gene TRBJ1-2, with TRBD1 matching over 8 bases. The CDR3 spans 12 residues. Germline CDR1 reads MNHEY; CDR2 reads SVGEGT. This chain's CDR3 is CASSYRGQGWSF. CDR3 DNA: TGTGCCAGCAGTTACCGTGGACAGGGTTGGAGCTTC.

The chain combines TRBV6-2 or TRBV6-3 with TRBJ2-5, with 7 bases aligning to TRBD2. The CDR3 is 14 residues long. The V gene's germline CDR1 is MNHEY and CDR2 SVGEGT. J lost 2 bases, V lost 4 bases, and 4 bases had no gene match. The CDR3 sequence is CASSSEREQETQYF. For the CDR3, the DNA is TGTGCCAGCAGTTCGGAGCGGGAACAAGAGACCCAGTACTTC.